The 2 T cell receptor beta chains below all came from one sample that was sequenced in a study of CD8 T cells in ankylosing spondylitis. In TCRdb, the 5' RACE reads were re-called with MiXCR into one record per CDR3 protein. The table has just under 350,000 distinct CDR3 sequences, roughly 15% seen once. Source material: blood, either unsorted or a sorted T cell fraction (not recorded which). The receptors stem from a male donor with ankylosing spondylitis or in good health (not recorded which).

This clonotype was recorded at least ten times. The chain employs TRBV20-1 and TRBJ1-6, with 8 positions matching TRBD1. Germline values: CDR1 DFQATT, CDR2 SNEGSKA (reference sequence). This CDR3 has 12 residues. CDR3 amino acids: CSARQGNSPLHF. The CDR3, as DNA: TGCAGCGCTCGACAGGGGAATTCACCCCTCCACTTT.

A few counts support this clonotype. The chain carries TRBV30 and TRBJ2-5, with D unresolved. Germline CDR1 reads GTSNPN; CDR2 reads SVGIG (reference sequence). The CDR3 is made up of 13 amino acids. V lost 0 bases and J 5 bases, leaving 10 bases between the germline ends. The DNA of the CDR3 is TGTGCCTGGAGTGTACGCCTACGGGAGACCCAGTACTTC. Translating it yields CAWSVRLRETQYF.